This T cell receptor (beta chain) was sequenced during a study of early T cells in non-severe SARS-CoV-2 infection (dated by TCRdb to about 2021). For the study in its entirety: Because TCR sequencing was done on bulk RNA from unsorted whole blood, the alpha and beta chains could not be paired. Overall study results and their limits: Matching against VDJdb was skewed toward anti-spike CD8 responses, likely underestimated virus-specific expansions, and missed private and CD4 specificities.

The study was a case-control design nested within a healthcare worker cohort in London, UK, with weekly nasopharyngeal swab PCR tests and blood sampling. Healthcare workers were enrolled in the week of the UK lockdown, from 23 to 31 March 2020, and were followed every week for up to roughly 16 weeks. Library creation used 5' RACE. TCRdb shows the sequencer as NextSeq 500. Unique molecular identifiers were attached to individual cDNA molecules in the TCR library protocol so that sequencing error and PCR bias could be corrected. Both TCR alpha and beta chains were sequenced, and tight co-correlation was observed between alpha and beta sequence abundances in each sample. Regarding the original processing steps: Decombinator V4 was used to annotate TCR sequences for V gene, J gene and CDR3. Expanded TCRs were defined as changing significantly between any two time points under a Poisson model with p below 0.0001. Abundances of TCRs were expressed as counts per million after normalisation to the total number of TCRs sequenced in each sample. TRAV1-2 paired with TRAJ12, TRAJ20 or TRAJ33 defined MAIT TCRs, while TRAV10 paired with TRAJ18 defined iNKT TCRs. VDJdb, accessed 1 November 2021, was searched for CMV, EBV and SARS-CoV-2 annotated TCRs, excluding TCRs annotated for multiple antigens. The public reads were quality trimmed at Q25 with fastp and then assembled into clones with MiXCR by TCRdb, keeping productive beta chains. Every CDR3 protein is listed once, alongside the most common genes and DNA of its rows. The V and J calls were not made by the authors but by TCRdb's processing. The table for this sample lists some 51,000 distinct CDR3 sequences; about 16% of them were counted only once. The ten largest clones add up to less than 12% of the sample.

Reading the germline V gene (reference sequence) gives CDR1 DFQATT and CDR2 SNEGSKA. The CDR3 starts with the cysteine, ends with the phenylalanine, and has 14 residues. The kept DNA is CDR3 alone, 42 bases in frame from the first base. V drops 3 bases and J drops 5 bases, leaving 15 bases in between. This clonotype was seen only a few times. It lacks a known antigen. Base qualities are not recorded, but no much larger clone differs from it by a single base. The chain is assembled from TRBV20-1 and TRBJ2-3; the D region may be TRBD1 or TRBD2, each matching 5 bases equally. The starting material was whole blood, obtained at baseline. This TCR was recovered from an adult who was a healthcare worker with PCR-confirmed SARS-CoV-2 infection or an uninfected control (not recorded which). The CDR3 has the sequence CSASIRSRGDTQYF. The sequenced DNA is TGCAGTGCTAGTATTCGGTCGAGGGGAGATACGCAGTATTTT.